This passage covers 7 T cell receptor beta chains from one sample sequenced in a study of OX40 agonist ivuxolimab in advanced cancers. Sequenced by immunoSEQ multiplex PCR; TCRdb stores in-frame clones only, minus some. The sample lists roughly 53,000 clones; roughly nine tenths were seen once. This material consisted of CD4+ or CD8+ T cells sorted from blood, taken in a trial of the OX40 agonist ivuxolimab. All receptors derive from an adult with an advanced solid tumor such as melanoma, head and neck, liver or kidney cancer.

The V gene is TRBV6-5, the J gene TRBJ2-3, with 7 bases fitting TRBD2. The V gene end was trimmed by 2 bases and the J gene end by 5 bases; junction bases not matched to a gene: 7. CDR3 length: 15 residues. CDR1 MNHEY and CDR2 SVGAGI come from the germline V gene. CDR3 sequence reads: CASSYGGEGGDTQYF. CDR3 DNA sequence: TGTGCCAGCAGTTACGGGGGGGAGGGAGGAGATACGCAGTATTTT.

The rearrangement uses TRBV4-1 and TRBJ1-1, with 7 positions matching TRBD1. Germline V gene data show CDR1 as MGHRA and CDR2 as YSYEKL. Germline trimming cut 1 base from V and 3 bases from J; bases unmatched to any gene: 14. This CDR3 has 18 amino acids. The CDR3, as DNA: TGCGCCAGCAGCCAAGCGACAGGGCAGGGGCTAATGCACACTGAAGCTTTCTTT. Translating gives CASSQATGQGLMHTEAFF.

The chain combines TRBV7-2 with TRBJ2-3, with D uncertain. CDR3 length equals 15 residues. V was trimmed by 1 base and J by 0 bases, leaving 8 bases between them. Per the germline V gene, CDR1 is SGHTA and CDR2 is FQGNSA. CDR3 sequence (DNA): TGTGCCAGCAGCTTAGTTTGGCGGAGCACAGATACGCAGTATTTT. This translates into CASSLVWRSTDTQYF. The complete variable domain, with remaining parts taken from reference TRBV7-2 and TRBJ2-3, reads GAGVSQSPSNKVTEKGKDVELRCDPISGHTALYWYRQSLGQGLEFLIYFQGNSAPDKSGLPSDRFSAERTGGSVSTLTIQRTQQEDSAVYLCASSLVWRSTDTQYFGPGTRLTVL.

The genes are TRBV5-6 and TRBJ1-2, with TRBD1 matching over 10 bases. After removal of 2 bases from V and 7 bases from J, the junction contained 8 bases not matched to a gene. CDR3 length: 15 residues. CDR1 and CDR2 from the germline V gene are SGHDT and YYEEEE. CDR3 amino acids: CASSFSTGGRGGYTF. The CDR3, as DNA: TGTGCCAGCAGCTTTTCGACAGGGGGCAGGGGTGGCTACACCTTC.

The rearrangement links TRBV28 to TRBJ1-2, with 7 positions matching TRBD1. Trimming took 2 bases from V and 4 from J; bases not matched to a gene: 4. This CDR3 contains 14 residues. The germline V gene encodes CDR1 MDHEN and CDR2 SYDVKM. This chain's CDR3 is CASSLQGEIYGYTF. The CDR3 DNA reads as TGTGCCAGCAGTTTACAGGGGGAGATCTATGGCTACACCTTC.

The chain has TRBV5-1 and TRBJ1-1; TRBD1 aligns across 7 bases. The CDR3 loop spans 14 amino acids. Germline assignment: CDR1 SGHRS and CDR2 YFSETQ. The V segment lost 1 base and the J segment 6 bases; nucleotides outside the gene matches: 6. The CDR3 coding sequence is TGCGCCAGCAGCTTGAGGGGGCAAGGGGCTGAAGCTTTCTTT. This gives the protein CASSLRGQGAEAFF.

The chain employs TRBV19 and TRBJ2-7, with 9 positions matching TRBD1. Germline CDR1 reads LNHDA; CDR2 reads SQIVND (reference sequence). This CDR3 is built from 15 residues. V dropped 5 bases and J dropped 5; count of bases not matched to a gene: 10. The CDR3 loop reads CASSLGTGLINEQYF. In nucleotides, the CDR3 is TGTGCCAGTAGTCTAGGGACAGGGTTGATAAACGAGCAGTACTTC.